This T cell receptor beta chain stems from a study of T cells after yellow fever vaccination. This CDR3 region has 15 residues. Germline CDR1 is SGHVS and CDR2 is FQNEAQ. V lost 2 bases, J lost 1 base, and 12 bases lay in between. TCRdb used MiXCR to reprocess the 5' RACE reads, holding one entry per CDR3 protein. The repertoire consists of 300,000 or so distinct CDR3 sequences, with almost 4% occurring once and the leading ten covering about 24%. This sample comprised PBMCs, obtained 5 days after the yellow fever booster vaccination. This chain links TRBV7-8 with TRBJ2-7, with D hard to call. The receptor was derived from a man aged 18 to 30 who received the YFV17D yellow fever vaccine. For the CDR3, the DNA is TGTGCCAGCAGCTTAAGTTGGGCTTCTTCCTACGAGCAGTACTTC. Translating it yields CASSLSWASSYEQYF.